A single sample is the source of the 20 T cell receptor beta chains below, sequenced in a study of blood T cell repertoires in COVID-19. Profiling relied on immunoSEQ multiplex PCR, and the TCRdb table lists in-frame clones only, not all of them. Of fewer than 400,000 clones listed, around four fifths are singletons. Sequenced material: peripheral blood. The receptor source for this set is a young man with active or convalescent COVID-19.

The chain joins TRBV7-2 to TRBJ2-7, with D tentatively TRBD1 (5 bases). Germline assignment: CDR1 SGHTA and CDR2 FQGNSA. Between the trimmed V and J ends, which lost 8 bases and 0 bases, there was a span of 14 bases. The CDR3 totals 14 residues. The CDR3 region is CASGWAGNSYEQYF. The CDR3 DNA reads TGTGCCAGCGGGTGGGCAGGGAACTCCTACGAGCAGTACTTC.

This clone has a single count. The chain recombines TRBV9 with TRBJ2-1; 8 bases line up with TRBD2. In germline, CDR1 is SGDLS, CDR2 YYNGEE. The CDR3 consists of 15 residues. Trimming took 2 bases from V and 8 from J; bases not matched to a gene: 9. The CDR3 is CASSVGSGSYYEQFF. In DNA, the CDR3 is TGTGCCAGCAGCGTGGGAAGCGGGAGTTACTATGAGCAGTTCTTC.

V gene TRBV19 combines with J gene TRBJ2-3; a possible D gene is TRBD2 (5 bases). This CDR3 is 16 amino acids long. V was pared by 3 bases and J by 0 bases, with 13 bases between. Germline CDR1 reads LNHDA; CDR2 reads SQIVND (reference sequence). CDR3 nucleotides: TGTGCCAGTAGTATCAACATAGCGAGTAGCACAGATACGCAGTATTTT. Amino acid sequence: CASSINIASSTDTQYF.

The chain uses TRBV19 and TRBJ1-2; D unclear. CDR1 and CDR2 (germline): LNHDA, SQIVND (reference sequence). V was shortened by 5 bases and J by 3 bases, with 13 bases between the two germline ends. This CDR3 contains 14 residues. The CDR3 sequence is CASSLRRDHYGYTF. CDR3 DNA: TGTGCCAGTAGTCTAAGACGGGATCACTATGGCTACACCTTC.

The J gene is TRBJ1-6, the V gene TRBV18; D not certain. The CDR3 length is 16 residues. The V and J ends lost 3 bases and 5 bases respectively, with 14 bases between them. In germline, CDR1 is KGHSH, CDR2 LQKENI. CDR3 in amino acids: CASSPSQQQNNSPLHF. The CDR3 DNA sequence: TGTGCCAGCTCACCGTCTCAACAGCAGAATAATTCACCCCTCCACTTT.

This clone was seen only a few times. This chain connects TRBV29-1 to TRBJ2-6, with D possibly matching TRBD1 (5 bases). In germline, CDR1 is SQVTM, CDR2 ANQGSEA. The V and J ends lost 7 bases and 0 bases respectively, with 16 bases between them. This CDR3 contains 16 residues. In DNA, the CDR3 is TGCAGCGCCCAGACAGAAACCGGCTCTGGGGCCAACGTCCTGACTTTC. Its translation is CSAQTETGSGANVLTF.

The CDR3, as DNA: TGTGCCAGCATACCCCGACAGGGAAGCTCCTACGAGCAGTACTTC. It is translated as CASIPRQGSSYEQYF. This sequence joins TRBV6-5 and TRBJ2-7; TRBD1 matches at 7 bases. This CDR3 spans 15 amino acids. Losses at the gene ends were 7 bases for V and 0 bases for J; bases not matched to a gene: 9. CDR1 is MNHEY and CDR2 is SVGAGI in the germline V gene.

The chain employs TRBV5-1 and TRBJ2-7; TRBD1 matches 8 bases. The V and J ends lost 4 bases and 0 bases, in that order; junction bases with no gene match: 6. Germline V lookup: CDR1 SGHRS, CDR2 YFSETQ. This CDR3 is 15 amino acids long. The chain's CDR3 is CASSPRGRDSYEQYF. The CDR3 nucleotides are TGCGCCAGCAGCCCCAGGGGGCGAGACTCCTACGAGCAGTACTTC.

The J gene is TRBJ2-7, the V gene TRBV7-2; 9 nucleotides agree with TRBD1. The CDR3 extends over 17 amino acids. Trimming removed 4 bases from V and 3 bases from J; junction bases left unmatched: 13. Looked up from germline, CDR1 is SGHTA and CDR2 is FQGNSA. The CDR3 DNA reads TGTGCCAGCAGCTACCAGACAGGGGGTCATATCAACTACGAGCAGTACTTC. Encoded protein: CASSYQTGGHINYEQYF.

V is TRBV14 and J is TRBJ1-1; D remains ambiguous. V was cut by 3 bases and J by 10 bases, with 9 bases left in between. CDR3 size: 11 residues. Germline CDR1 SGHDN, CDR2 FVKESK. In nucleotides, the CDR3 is TGTGCCAGCAGCCATGGAGGCGCAGCTTTCTTT. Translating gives CASSHGGAAFF.

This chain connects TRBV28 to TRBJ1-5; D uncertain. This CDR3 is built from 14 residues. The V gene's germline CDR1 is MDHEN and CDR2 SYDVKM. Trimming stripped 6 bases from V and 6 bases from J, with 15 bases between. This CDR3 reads CASSPPGHGQPQHF. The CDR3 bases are TGTGCCAGCAGCCCTCCTGGGCACGGTCAGCCCCAGCATTTT.

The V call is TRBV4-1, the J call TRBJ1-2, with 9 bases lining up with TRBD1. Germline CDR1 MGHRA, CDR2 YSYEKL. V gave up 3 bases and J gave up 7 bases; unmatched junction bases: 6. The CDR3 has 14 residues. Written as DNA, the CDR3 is TGCGCCAGCAGCCATCGGGACAGGGTCTCTGGCTACACCTTC. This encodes CASSHRDRVSGYTF.

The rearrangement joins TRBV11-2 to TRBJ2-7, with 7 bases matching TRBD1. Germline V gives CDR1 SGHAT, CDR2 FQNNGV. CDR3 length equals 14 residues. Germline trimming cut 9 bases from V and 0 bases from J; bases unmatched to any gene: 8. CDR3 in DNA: TGTGCCAGTAAGAACAGGGACAGCTCCTACGAGCAGTACTTC. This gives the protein CASKNRDSSYEQYF. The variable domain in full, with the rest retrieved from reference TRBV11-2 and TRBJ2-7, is EAGVAQSPRYKIIEKRQSVAFWCNPISGHATLYWYQQILGQGPKLLIQFQNNGVVDDSQLPKDRFSAERLKGVDSTLKIQPAKLEDSAVYLCASKNRDSSYEQYFGPGTRLTVT.

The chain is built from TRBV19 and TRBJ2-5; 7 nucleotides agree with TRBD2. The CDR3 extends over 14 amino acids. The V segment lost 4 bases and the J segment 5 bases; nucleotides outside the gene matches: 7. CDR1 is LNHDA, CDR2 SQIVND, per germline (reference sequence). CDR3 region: CASSTAAGRETQYF. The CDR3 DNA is TGTGCCAGTAGTACCGCAGCGGGGAGGGAGACCCAGTACTTC.

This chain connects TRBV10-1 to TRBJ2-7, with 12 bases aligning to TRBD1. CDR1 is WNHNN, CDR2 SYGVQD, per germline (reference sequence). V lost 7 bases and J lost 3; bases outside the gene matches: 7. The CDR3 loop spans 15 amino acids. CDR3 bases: TGCGCCAGCATGAGGGGACAGGGGGCGGGCTACGAGCAGTACTTC. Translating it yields CASMRGQGAGYEQYF.

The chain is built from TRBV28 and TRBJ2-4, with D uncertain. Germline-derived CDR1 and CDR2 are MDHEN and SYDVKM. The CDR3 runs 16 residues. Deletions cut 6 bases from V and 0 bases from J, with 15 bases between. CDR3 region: CASSLPSLLAKNIQYF. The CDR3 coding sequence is TGTGCCAGCAGCCTCCCCTCTCTTCTAGCCAAAAACATTCAGTACTTC.

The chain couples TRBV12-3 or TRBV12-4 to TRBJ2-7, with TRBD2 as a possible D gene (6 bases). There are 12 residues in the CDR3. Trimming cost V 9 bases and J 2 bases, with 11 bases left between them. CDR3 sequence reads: CASSGFTYEQYF. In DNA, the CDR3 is TGTGCCAGTAGCGGATTCACCTACGAGCAGTACTTC.

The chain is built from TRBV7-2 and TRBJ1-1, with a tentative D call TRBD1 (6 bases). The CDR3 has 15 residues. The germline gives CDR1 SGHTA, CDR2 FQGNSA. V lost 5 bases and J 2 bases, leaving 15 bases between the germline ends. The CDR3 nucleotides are TGTGCCAGCAGCGCTATCTGGACAGCCAACACTGAAGCTTTCTTT. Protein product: CASSAIWTANTEAFF.

The CDR3 region is CASRVSGVYTYEQYF. The CDR3 region has the DNA TGTGCCAGCAGAGTCAGCGGGGTCTACACCTACGAGCAGTACTTC. The genes are TRBV28 and TRBJ2-7, with TRBD2 matching over 7 bases. J gave up 2 bases and V 6 bases, and 10 bases lay outside the gene matches. CDR1 and CDR2 from the germline V gene are MDHEN and SYDVKM. The CDR3 runs to 15 residues.

CDR3 DNA sequence: TGTGCCAGCAGCCTCGGACTAGCAAGGGATACGCAGTATTTT. It codes for CASSLGLARDTQYF. This sequence joins TRBV6-1 and TRBJ2-3; 8 bases are shared with TRBD2. The CDR3 sequence is 14 residues long. CDR1 is MNHNS and CDR2 is SASEGT in the germline V gene. V lost 6 bases to trimming and J lost 6 bases; unmatched junction nucleotides: 8.